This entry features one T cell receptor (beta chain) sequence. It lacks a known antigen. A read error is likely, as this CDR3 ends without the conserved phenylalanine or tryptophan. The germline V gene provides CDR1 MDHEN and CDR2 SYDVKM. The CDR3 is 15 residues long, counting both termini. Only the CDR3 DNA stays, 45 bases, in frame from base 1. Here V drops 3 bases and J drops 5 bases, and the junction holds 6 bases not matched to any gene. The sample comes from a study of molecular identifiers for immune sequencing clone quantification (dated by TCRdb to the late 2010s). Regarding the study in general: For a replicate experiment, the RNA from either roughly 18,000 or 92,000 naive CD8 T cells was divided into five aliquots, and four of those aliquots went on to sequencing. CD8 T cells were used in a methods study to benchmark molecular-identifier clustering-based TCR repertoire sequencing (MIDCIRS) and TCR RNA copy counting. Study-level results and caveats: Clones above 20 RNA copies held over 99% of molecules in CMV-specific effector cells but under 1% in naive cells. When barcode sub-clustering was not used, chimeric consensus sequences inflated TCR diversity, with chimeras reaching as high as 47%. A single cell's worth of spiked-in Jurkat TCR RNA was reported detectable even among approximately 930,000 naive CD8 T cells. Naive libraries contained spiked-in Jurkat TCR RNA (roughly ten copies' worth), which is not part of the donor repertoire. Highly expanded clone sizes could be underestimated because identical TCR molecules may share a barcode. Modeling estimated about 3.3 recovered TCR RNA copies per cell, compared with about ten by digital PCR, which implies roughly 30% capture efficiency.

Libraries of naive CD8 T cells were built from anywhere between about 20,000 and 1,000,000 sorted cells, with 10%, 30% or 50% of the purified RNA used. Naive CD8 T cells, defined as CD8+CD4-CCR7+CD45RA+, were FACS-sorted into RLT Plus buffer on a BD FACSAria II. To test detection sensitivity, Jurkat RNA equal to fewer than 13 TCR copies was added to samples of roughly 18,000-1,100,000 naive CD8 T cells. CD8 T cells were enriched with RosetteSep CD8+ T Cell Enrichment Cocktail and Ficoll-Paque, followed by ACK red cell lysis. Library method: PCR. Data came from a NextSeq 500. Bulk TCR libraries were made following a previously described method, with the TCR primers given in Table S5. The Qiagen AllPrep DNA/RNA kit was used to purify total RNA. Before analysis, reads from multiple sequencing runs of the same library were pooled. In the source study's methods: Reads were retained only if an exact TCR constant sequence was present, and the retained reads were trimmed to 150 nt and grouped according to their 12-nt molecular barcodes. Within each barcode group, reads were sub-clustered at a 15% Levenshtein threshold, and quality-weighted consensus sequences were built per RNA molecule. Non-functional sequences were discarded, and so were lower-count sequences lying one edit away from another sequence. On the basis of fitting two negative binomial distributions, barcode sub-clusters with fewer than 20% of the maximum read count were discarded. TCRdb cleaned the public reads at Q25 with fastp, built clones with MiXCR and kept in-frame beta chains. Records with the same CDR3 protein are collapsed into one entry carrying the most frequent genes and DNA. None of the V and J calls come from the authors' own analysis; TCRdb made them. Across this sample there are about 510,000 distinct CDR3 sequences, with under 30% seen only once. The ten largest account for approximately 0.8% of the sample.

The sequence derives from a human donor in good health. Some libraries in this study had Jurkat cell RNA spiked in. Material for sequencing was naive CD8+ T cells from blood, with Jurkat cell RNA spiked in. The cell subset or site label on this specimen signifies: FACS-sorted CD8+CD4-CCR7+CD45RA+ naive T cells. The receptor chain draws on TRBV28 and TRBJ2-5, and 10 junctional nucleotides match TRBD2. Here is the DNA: TGTGCCAGCAGTTTGAATAGGGGACTAGCGGAGACCCAGTACATC. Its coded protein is CASSLNRGLAETQYI.